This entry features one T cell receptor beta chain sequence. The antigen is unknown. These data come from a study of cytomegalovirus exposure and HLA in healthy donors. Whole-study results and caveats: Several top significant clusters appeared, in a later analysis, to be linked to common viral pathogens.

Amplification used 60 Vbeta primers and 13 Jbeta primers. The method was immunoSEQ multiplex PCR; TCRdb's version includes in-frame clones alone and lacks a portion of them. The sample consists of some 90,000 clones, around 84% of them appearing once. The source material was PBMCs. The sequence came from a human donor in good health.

Here the CDR3 DNA reads TGTGCCAGCAAATTGGACAGGACTATCCAGCCCCAGCATTTT. Protein product: CASKLDRTIQPQHF. This chain links TRBV6-5 with TRBJ1-5; 7 nucleotides agree with TRBD1. CDR1 and CDR2 from the germline V gene are MNHEY and SVGAGI. The CDR3 runs 14 residues. With 7 bases clipped from V and 7 bases from J, the junction kept 10 bases outside the gene matches.